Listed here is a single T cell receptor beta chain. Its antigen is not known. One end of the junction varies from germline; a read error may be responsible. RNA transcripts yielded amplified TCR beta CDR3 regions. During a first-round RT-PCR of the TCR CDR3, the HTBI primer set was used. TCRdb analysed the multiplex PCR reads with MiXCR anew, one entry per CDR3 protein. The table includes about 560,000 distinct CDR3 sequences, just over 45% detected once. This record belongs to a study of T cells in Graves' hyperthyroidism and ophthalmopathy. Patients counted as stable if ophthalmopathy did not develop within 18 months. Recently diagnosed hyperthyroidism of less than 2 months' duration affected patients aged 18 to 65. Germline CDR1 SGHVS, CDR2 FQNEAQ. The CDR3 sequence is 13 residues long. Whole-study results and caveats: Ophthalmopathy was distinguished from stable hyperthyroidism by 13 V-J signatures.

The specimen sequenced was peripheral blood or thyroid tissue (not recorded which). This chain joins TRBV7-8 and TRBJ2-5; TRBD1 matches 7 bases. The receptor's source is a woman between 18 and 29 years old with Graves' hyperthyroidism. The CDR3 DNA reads TGTGTCAGCAGCTCACAGGGGCAAGAGACCCAGTACTTC. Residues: CVSSSQGQETQYF.